Following are 30 T cell receptor beta chains from one sample sequenced in a study of OX40 agonist ivuxolimab in advanced cancers. The data were produced by immunoSEQ multiplex PCR, yet TCRdb's version contains in-frame clones alone and is incomplete. Here the sample spans tens of thousands of clones, approximately 83% being singletons. This sample comprised CD4+ or CD8+ T cells sorted from blood, obtained in a trial of the OX40 agonist ivuxolimab. These receptors all come from an adult with an advanced solid tumor such as melanoma, head and neck, liver or kidney cancer.

This clone turned up a few times. The chain recombines TRBV19 with TRBJ1-1; no clear D gene. The CDR3 spans 14 residues. Trimming removed 4 bases from V and 1 base from J, with 10 bases in between. The germline CDR1 and CDR2 sequences are LNHDA and SQIVND (reference sequence). As DNA, the CDR3 is TGTGCCAGTAGTAGGGAGCAAGCGAACACTGAAGCTTTCTTT. It specifies CASSREQANTEAFF.

The chain has TRBV19 and TRBJ2-5; no firm D call. Trimming left V 1 base short and J 7 bases short, with 13 bases between. This CDR3 contains 14 residues. Germline CDR1 is LNHDA and CDR2 is SQIVND (reference sequence). In nucleotides, the CDR3 is TGTGCCAGTAGTATAGCCAGCAATCGTGGGACCCAGTACTTC. Translating it yields CASSIASNRGTQYF. Using reference TRBV19 and TRBJ2-5 for the parts outside the CDR3, the full variable domain is DGGITQSPKYLFRKEGQNVTLSCEQNLNHDAMYWYRQDPGQGLRLIYYSQIVNDFQKGDIAEGYSVSREKKESFPLTVTSAQKNPTAFYLCASSIASNRGTQYFGPGTRLLVL.

A word on this clone: Lacking the conserved final phenylalanine or tryptophan, this CDR3 likely reflects a read error. The DNA is left out, because the CDR3 cannot be placed on it with certainty; the CDR3 is given as TCRdb lists it. The V call is TRBV12-1, the J call TRBJ2-7; the D call of TRBD1 is as the table states it, not checked on the DNA. TRBV12-1 is a pseudogene. Including both end residues, the CDR3 is 11 amino acids long. CDR3 sequence: CASSLDRPFPP.

The count of this clone is one. The V call is TRBV2, the J call TRBJ2-5, with TRBD1 matching 11 bases. The ends lost 5 bases at V and 7 bases at J; junction bases unmatched: 6. This CDR3 is 14 amino acids long. Germline V gene lookup returns CDR1 SNHLY and CDR2 FYNNEI. Here the CDR3 DNA reads TGTGCCAGCAGTCGGGACAGGGGGGAGGGGACCCAGTACTTC. It yields the protein CASSRDRGEGTQYF.

The V call is TRBV7-6, the J call TRBJ2-7; no reliable D call. The CDR3 has 14 residues. Germline-derived CDR1 and CDR2 are SGHVS and FNYEAQ. Between the trimmed V and J ends, which lost 1 base and 3 bases, there was a span of 10 bases. The CDR3 DNA is TGTGCCAGCAGCTTAGGCCCTGGGGACTACGAGCAGTACTTC. Residues: CASSLGPGDYEQYF.

The chain combines TRBV5-1 with TRBJ2-3; D may correspond to TRBD1 or TRBD2 (5 bases each). This CDR3 has 15 amino acids. V was clipped by 2 bases and J by 4 bases, with 14 bases between them. Germline V gene data show CDR1 as SGHRS and CDR2 as YFSETQ. The CDR3: CASSLPRGTPDTQYF. The CDR3 DNA sequence: TGCGCCAGCAGCTTACCCCGGGGCACCCCAGATACGCAGTATTTT.

V gene TRBV5-1 combines with J gene TRBJ2-3, with D possibly TRBD2 on 5 matching bases. The CDR3 length is 14 residues. Per germline, CDR1 SGHRS and CDR2 YFSETQ. V was shortened by 4 bases and J by 5 bases, with 14 bases between the two germline ends. In DNA, the CDR3 is TGCGCCAGCAGCCCAGGATCGGGGTTAGATACGCAGTATTTT. Protein sequence: CASSPGSGLDTQYF. The full variable domain, in which reference TRBV5-1 and TRBJ2-3 provide the parts outside the CDR3, is KAGVTQTPRYLIKTRGQQVTLSCSPISGHRSVSWYQQTPGQGLQFLFEYFSETQRNKGNFPGRFSGRQFSNSRSEMNVSTLELGDSALYLCASSPGSGLDTQYFGPGTRLTVL.

The V and J genes are TRBV7-9 and TRBJ1-2, with no clear D. The length of the CDR3 is 14 residues. Germline lookup yields CDR1 SEHNR and CDR2 FQNEAQ (reference sequence). The germline V and J ends were trimmed by 5 bases and 0 bases, with 10 bases remaining between them. CDR3 in amino acids: CASSTGLANYGYTF. CDR3 in DNA: TGTGCCAGCAGCACCGGGTTGGCTAACTATGGCTACACCTTC.

The rearrangement uses TRBV28 and TRBJ1-4; D is unclear. The V end was cut by 6 bases, the J end by 4 bases, with 3 bases between. The CDR3 totals 11 residues. Germline CDR1 and CDR2: MDHEN and SYDVKM. CDR3 amino acids: CASRINEKLFF. CDR3 sequence (DNA): TGTGCCAGCAGGATTAATGAAAAACTGTTTTTT.

This chain links TRBV5-1 with TRBJ2-7; weak D call: TRBD2 (6 bases). The CDR3 consists of 14 residues. Germline V gene lookup returns CDR1 SGHRS and CDR2 YFSETQ. V dropped 2 bases and J dropped 0 bases, with 9 bases sitting between them. The CDR3 here is CASSLRRDSYEQYF. CDR3 sequence (DNA): TGCGCCAGCAGCTTAAGGAGGGACTCCTACGAGCAGTACTTC.

The chain couples TRBV7-2 to TRBJ2-1; a weak D match, TRBD1 (5 bases). Trimming stripped 7 bases from V and 0 bases from J, with 19 bases between. The CDR3 is made up of 17 amino acids. Germline V lookup: CDR1 SGHTA, CDR2 FQGNSA. This CDR3 reads CASTPSRTPSSYNEQFF. The CDR3 nucleotides are TGTGCCAGCACCCCCAGCCGGACACCTAGCTCCTACAATGAGCAGTTCTTC. The variable domain in full, with the rest retrieved from reference TRBV7-2 and TRBJ2-1, is GAGVSQSPSNKVTEKGKDVELRCDPISGHTALYWYRQSLGQGLEFLIYFQGNSAPDKSGLPSDRFSAERTGGSVSTLTIQRTQQEDSAVYLCASTPSRTPSSYNEQFFGPGTRLTVL.

The genes are TRBV4-2 and TRBJ1-6, with D possibly being TRBD1 (6 bases). The CDR3 has 16 amino acids. V lost 0 bases and J lost 10, with 16 bases in between. Germline assignment: CDR1 LGHNA and CDR2 YNFKEQ. The CDR3 reads CASSQDRQGRESPLHF. In nucleotides, the CDR3 is TGTGCCAGCAGCCAAGATAGGCAGGGGCGCGAATCACCCCTCCACTTT.

The V call is TRBV18, the J call TRBJ1-1, with 10 nucleotides matching TRBD1. The germline V gene encodes CDR1 KGHSH and CDR2 LQKENI. There are 16 residues in the CDR3. V lost 6 bases to trimming and J lost 2 bases; unmatched junction nucleotides: 9. The CDR3 loop reads CASSSTGTGVNTEAFF. The CDR3 DNA follows: TGTGCCAGCTCGTCTACCGGGACAGGGGTAAACACTGAAGCTTTCTTT.

The rearrangement uses TRBV2 and TRBJ1-2; possibly TRBD1 for D (6 bases). The germline V gene encodes CDR1 SNHLY and CDR2 FYNNEI. Trimming took 1 base from V and 6 from J, leaving 15 bases between them. The CDR3 spans 15 residues. DNA for the CDR3: TGTGCCAGCAGTGAAGGGGGGGCTCTAGGGAATGGCTACACCTTC. Its translation: CASSEGGALGNGYTF.

The V and J genes are TRBV5-6 and TRBJ1-2, with D hard to call. Per germline, CDR1 SGHDT and CDR2 YYEEEE. The V and J ends lost 0 bases and 9 bases respectively, with 6 bases between them. The CDR3 sequence is 11 residues long. The CDR3 DNA sequence: TGTGCCAGCAGCTTGGATCACCGCTACACCTTC. Translation: CASSLDHRYTF.

CDR3 loop: CASSIWPGQGYSGNTIYF. The CDR3 DNA reads as TGTGCCAGCAGCATTTGGCCGGGACAGGGTTACTCTGGAAACACCATATATTTT. The rearrangement uses TRBV7-9 and TRBJ1-3; 9 bases map to TRBD1. The germline gives CDR1 SEHNR, CDR2 FQNEAQ (reference sequence). The junction had 11 bases not matched to a gene; V was cut back by 5 bases and J by 0 bases. The CDR3 contains 18 residues.

The chain joins TRBV9 to TRBJ2-1, with 12 positions matching TRBD2. The CDR3 loop spans 18 amino acids. In germline, CDR1 is SGDLS, CDR2 YYNGEE. After removal of 0 bases from V and 5 bases from J, the junction contained 9 bases not matched to a gene. Written as DNA, the CDR3 is TGTGCCAGCAGCGTAGGTTTCCGGACTAGCGGGGACAACAATGAGCAGTTCTTC. This gives the protein CASSVGFRTSGDNNEQFF.

This clone was observed a single time. The rearrangement joins TRBV2 to TRBJ1-2; 8 nucleotides match TRBD1. The germline gives CDR1 SNHLY, CDR2 FYNNEI. The V segment lost 2 bases and the J segment 4 bases; nucleotides outside the gene matches: 3. The length of the CDR3 is 14 residues. CDR3 residues: CASSEQGASYGYTF. Here the CDR3 DNA reads TGTGCCAGCAGTGAACAGGGGGCTAGCTATGGCTACACCTTC.

The rearrangement uses TRBV6-5 and TRBJ1-5; D is ambiguous. Trimming took off 6 bases at V and 2 bases at J, with 14 bases between the two ends. The CDR3 consists of 15 residues. Germline-derived CDR1 and CDR2 are MNHEY and SVGAGI. CDR3 loop: CASRLTGIGNQPQHF. CDR3 bases: TGTGCCAGCAGATTGACGGGGATTGGCAATCAGCCCCAGCATTTT.

The rearrangement uses TRBV15 and TRBJ1-5; perhaps TRBD1 as D (5 bases). The CDR3 runs to 15 residues. The ends were cut back, 6 bases at V and 7 bases at J, with 19 bases in the middle. Germline V gene lookup returns CDR1 LNHNV and CDR2 YYDKDF (reference sequence). CDR3 sequence: CATSLGPTPEQPQHF. CDR3 DNA: TGTGCCACCAGTTTGGGACCTACTCCCGAGCAGCCCCAGCATTTT.

The chain has TRBV27 and TRBJ2-5; 8 bases agree with TRBD1. V lost 2 bases to trimming and J lost 5 bases; unmatched junction nucleotides: 1. Germline V CDR1 and CDR2: MNHEY, SMNVEV (reference sequence). The CDR3 is 13 residues long. The CDR3 sequence: CASSLGDRETQYF. The DNA for the CDR3 is TGTGCCAGCAGTTTAGGGGACAGGGAGACCCAGTACTTC.

The chain carries TRBV13 and TRBJ1-2; TRBD1 aligns across 9 bases. The J segment lost 13 bases and the V segment lost 4 bases, leaving 13 bases of the junction unmatched. This CDR3 comprises 14 residues. Per the germline V gene, CDR1 is PRHDT and CDR2 is FYEKMQ (reference sequence). The CDR3: CASSSPRQGVKGTF. In DNA form, the CDR3 reads TGTGCCAGCAGCTCCCCCCGACAGGGGGTAAAGGGCACCTTC.

The chain employs TRBV18 and TRBJ2-1; 7 nucleotides agree with TRBD2. Trimming took 5 bases from V and 0 from J; bases not matched to a gene: 16. Germline assignment: CDR1 KGHSH and CDR2 LQKENI. CDR3 length: 19 amino acids. The CDR3 here is CASSAELGGGPSSYNEQFF. CDR3 nucleotides: TGTGCCAGCTCAGCAGAGCTGGGCGGGGGACCGAGCTCCTACAATGAGCAGTTCTTC.

This rearrangement joins TRBV5-1 to TRBJ2-5, with 7 nucleotides matching TRBD2. From germline, CDR1 is SGHRS and CDR2 YFSETQ. CDR3 length: 16 amino acids. The ends lost 3 bases at V and 1 base at J; junction bases unmatched: 9. The CDR3 loop reads CASSWALGGGQETQYF. The DNA for the CDR3 is TGCGCCAGCAGCTGGGCCCTAGGCGGGGGCCAAGAGACCCAGTACTTC.

V usage is TRBV12-5 and J usage is TRBJ1-1, with D unclear. CDR1 LGHNT and CDR2 FRNRAP come from the germline V gene. The CDR3 spans 13 residues. Trimming took off 1 base at V and 7 bases at J, with 10 bases between the two ends. CDR3 amino acids: CASGLDNGIEAFF. The DNA for the CDR3 is TGTGCTAGTGGTTTGGACAACGGTATTGAAGCTTTCTTT. The entire variable domain, with the rest obtained from reference TRBV12-5 and TRBJ1-1, is as follows: DARVTQTPRHKVTEMGQEVTMRCQPILGHNTVFWYRQTMMQGLELLAYFRNRAPLDDSGMPKDRFSAEMPDATLATLKIQPSEPRDSAVYFCASGLDNGIEAFFGQGTRLTVV.

This sequence joins TRBV6-6 and TRBJ2-7, with D unclear. Germline CDR1 MNHNY, CDR2 SVGAGI (reference sequence). This CDR3 has 13 residues. Trimming pared 6 bases from V and 4 bases from J, leaving 13 bases between. CDR3 region: CASSAPSPYEQYF. The CDR3 DNA sequence: TGTGCCAGCAGCGCCCCTTCCCCTTACGAGCAGTACTTC.

This chain connects TRBV2 to TRBJ1-3; D gene unclear. Germline CDR1 SNHLY, CDR2 FYNNEI. Deletions cut 6 bases from V and 3 bases from J, with 9 bases between. The CDR3 consists of 13 residues. The CDR3 protein is CASRLMGGNTIYF. The CDR3, as DNA: TGTGCCAGCAGACTAATGGGTGGAAACACCATATATTTT.

The chain couples TRBV7-3 to TRBJ1-3; 7 bases match TRBD1. Germline CDR1 SGHTA, CDR2 FQGTGA. V shed 4 bases and J 4 bases; nucleotides not matched to a gene: 7. The CDR3 sequence is 15 residues long. Written as DNA, the CDR3 is TGTGCCAGCAGCTCGGAGGGGGCGCCGGGAAACACCATATATTTT. This translates into CASSSEGAPGNTIYF.

This chain joins TRBV9 and TRBJ2-1; 12 nucleotides agree with TRBD2. This CDR3 comprises 17 residues. J was trimmed by 5 bases and V by 1 base; bases with no gene match: 7. CDR1 SGDLS and CDR2 YYNGEE come from the germline V gene. As DNA, the CDR3 is TGTGCCAGCAGCGTAACTAGCGGGGGGCTTAAAAACAATGAGCAGTTCTTC. It translates to CASSVTSGGLKNNEQFF.

CDR3 nucleotide sequence: TGTGCCAGCAGCCAAGATCTGGGATTCTCCTACGAGCAGTACTTC. It is translated as CASSQDLGFSYEQYF. This chain links TRBV4-2 with TRBJ2-7; D call uncertain. The CDR3 consists of 15 residues. Trimming shortened V by 0 bases and J by 0 bases, and 9 bases separated the two germline ends. Per germline, CDR1 LGHNA and CDR2 YNFKEQ.